These 22 T cell receptor beta chains were sequenced from one sample in a study of beta chain features in type 1 diabetes (dated by TCRdb to the late 2010s). The library was made by the immunoSEQ multiplex PCR assay. The High Capacity cDNA Reverse Transcription Kit was used to reverse transcribe all of the isolated RNA, meaning that expressed TCRB transcripts were what got sequenced. The table was pulled from immuneACCESS by TCRdb, which kept in-frame rearrangements only. Such tables lose some clones; where checked, under half of the loss comes from unresolved V genes, and the rest has no known cause. The sample profile shows 160,000 or so clones; 8.5% to 14% of them were found once. The ten largest clones take up around 2.1% of the sample. The sample taken for sequencing was central memory CD4+ T cells from blood. Every receptor here comes from a man younger than 35 in good health.

This clone was counted at least ten times. The V gene is TRBV11-1, the J gene TRBJ2-1, with TRBD1 matching over 11 bases. Unmatched junction bases numbered 4, after V lost 5 bases and J lost 4 bases. The germline V gene encodes CDR1 SGHAT and CDR2 FQDESV (reference sequence). This CDR3 comprises 15 residues. As DNA, the CDR3 is TGTGCCAGCAGCCGGGGACAGGGGGATTACAATGAGCAGTTCTTC. Protein sequence: CASSRGQGDYNEQFF.

The J gene is TRBJ2-7, the V gene TRBV25-1, with D tentatively TRBD1 (5 bases). V lost 4 bases to trimming and J lost 6 bases, with 16 bases between them. CDR1 is MGHDK and CDR2 is SYGVNS in the germline V gene. The CDR3 is 14 residues long. The CDR3 DNA follows: TGTGCCAGCAGTGTAGTCATGGGGCAGGGCGAGCAGTACTTC. It translates to CASSVVMGQGEQYF.

This chain connects TRBV19 to TRBJ1-2, with 9 nucleotides matching TRBD1. Germline V gives CDR1 LNHDA, CDR2 SQIVND (reference sequence). J gave up 4 bases and V 10 bases, and 4 bases lay outside the gene matches. CDR3 length: 12 residues. CDR3 protein: CATEGQGYGYTF. Here the CDR3 DNA reads TGTGCCACAGAGGGACAGGGCTATGGCTACACCTTC. The variable domain in full, completed from reference TRBV19 and TRBJ1-2, reads DGGITQSPKYLFRKEGQNVTLSCEQNLNHDAMYWYRQDPGQGLRLIYYSQIVNDFQKGDIAEGYSVSREKKESFPLTVTSAQKNPTAFYLCATEGQGYGYTFGSGTRLTVV.

Regarding this clone: This same CDR3 is encoded by further DNA sequences in the sample. The chain links TRBV7-9 to TRBJ2-5; no clear D gene. CDR3 length: 10 amino acids. From germline, CDR1 is SEHNR and CDR2 FQNEAQ (reference sequence). V lost 8 bases, J lost 5 bases, and 6 bases lay in between. The CDR3 region has the DNA TGTGCCAGCTCCCGGGAGACCCAGTACTTC. This translates into CASSRETQYF.

This clone was detected only a few times. In nucleotides, the CDR3 is TGCGCCAGCAGCCAACGAACTAGCGGGAGTACGGGAGAGACCCAGTACTTC. Amino acids: CASSQRTSGSTGETQYF. V gene TRBV4-1 combines with J gene TRBJ2-5, with TRBD2 matching 11 bases. V lost 2 bases and J lost 4; bases outside the gene matches: 9. This CDR3 spans 17 amino acids. CDR1 and CDR2 (germline): MGHRA, YSYEKL.

DNA of the CDR3: TGCGCCAGCAGCTTGGAGGCTAGCGGGAACTACGAGCAGTACTTC. It yields the protein CASSLEASGNYEQYF. The chain carries TRBV5-1 and TRBJ2-7; 9 bases map to TRBD2. CDR3 length: 15 amino acids. Germline V gives CDR1 SGHRS, CDR2 YFSETQ. The junction had 4 bases not matched to a gene; V was cut back by 0 bases and J by 3 bases.

The chain links TRBV13 to TRBJ1-4; 9 bases agree with TRBD1. The germline V gene encodes CDR1 PRHDT and CDR2 FYEKMQ (reference sequence). Trimming cost V 5 bases and J 3 bases; bases outside gene matches: 7. The CDR3 runs 16 residues. The CDR3 bases are TGTGCCAGCAGCCCGGGGACAGGGCGTTCTAATGAAAAACTGTTTTTT. Its translation is CASSPGTGRSNEKLFF.

A few counts support this clone. V is TRBV28 and J is TRBJ2-2; D not resolved. The germline V gene has CDR1 MDHEN and CDR2 SYDVKM. V was cut by 6 bases and J by 5 bases, with 4 bases left in between. The CDR3 totals 11 residues. CDR3 sequence reads: CASRATGELFF. The CDR3 DNA is TGTGCCAGCAGAGCTACCGGGGAGCTGTTTTTT. The whole variable domain, filled in from reference TRBV28 and TRBJ2-2, reads DVKVTQSSRYLVKRTGEKVFLECVQDMDHENMFWYRQDPGLGLRLIYFSYDVKMKEKGDIPEGYSVSREKKERFSLILESASTNQTSMYLCASRATGELFFGEGSRLTVL.

The chain employs TRBV29-1 and TRBJ2-1, with D unclear. The CDR3 has 11 residues. Trimming cost V 6 bases and J 6 bases, with 9 bases left between them. CDR1 is SQVTM and CDR2 is ANQGSEA in the germline V gene. CDR3 in amino acids: CSVALLNEQFF. In DNA, the CDR3 is TGCAGCGTCGCCCTTCTCAATGAGCAGTTCTTC.

The V gene is TRBV5-1, the J gene TRBJ1-4; no firm D call. Germline V lookup: CDR1 SGHRS, CDR2 YFSETQ. The CDR3 consists of 13 residues. The germline V and J ends were trimmed by 4 bases and 8 bases, with 12 bases remaining between them. The CDR3: CASSAGSGEKLFF. Here the CDR3 DNA reads TGCGCCAGCAGCGCCGGATCTGGGGAAAAACTGTTTTTT. The full variable domain, completed using reference TRBV5-1 and TRBJ1-4, is KAGVTQTPRYLIKTRGQQVTLSCSPISGHRSVSWYQQTPGQGLQFLFEYFSETQRNKGNFPGRFSGRQFSNSRSEMNVSTLELGDSALYLCASSAGSGEKLFFGSGTQLSVL.

This clone appeared a few times. The chain joins TRBV29-1 to TRBJ1-6; the match to TRBD1 covers 8 bases. V dropped 7 bases and J dropped 6; count of bases not matched to a gene: 11. In germline, CDR1 is SQVTM, CDR2 ANQGSEA. The CDR3 has 15 residues. The CDR3 reads CSASSGQGANSPLHF. CDR3 nucleotides: TGCAGCGCCAGCAGTGGGCAGGGGGCTAATTCACCCCTCCACTTT. Supplemented by reference TRBV29-1 and TRBJ1-6, the full variable domain reads SAVISQKPSRDICQRGTSLTIQCQVDSQVTMMFWYRQQPGQSLTLIATANQGSEATYESGFVIDKFPISRPNLTFSTLTVSNMSPEDSSIYLCSASSGQGANSPLHFGNGTRLTVT.

This clone was counted a few times. The genes are TRBV28 and TRBJ2-1; 9 bases agree with TRBD2. The germline V gene has CDR1 MDHEN and CDR2 SYDVKM. Losses at the gene ends were 10 bases for V and 2 bases for J; bases not matched to a gene: 12. The CDR3 is made up of 16 amino acids. The CDR3 DNA is TGTGCCACCTTCTCGGGTGCGGGAGGGCCCTACAATGAGCAGTTCTTC. Its protein is CATFSGAGGPYNEQFF.

This chain joins TRBV7-2 and TRBJ1-2, with D perhaps matching TRBD1 (6 bases). Germline-derived CDR1 and CDR2 are SGHTA and FQGNSA. The length of the CDR3 is 13 residues. Trimming took off 4 bases at V and 7 bases at J, with 13 bases between the two ends. The CDR3 region has the DNA TGTGCCAGCAGCTCAGACAGGACGGGTGGCTACACCTTC. It specifies CASSSDRTGGYTF.

Only a few counts were recorded for this clone. The chain couples TRBV7-2 to TRBJ2-2, with D hard to call. CDR1 and CDR2 (germline): SGHTA, FQGNSA. V was clipped by 1 base and J by 0 bases, with 9 bases between them. CDR3 size: 16 residues. The CDR3 DNA sequence: TGTGCCAGCAGCTTAGAGGGTAGCACGAACACCGGGGAGCTGTTTTTT. This translates into CASSLEGSTNTGELFF.

This clone showed up just a few times. The chain combines TRBV7-9 with TRBJ2-5; TRBD2 might be the D (6 bases). The CDR3 runs to 15 residues. The germline V gene has CDR1 SEHNR and CDR2 FQNEAQ (reference sequence). V gave up 4 bases and J gave up 5 bases, with 17 bases separating them. CDR3 sequence reads: CASSSSLGGVETQYF. The CDR3, as DNA: TGTGCCAGCAGCTCCTCCCTGGGGGGAGTGGAGACCCAGTACTTC.

The chain carries TRBV9 and TRBJ1-1; D gene uncertain. The CDR3 is made up of 12 amino acids. V lost 5 bases and J lost 5, with 10 bases in between. Germline CDR1 and CDR2: SGDLS and YYNGEE. CDR3 DNA sequence: TGTGCCAGCAGATACCAGGAGACTGAAGCTTTCTTT. Protein sequence: CASRYQETEAFF.

This clone was found a few times. The chain links TRBV5-1 to TRBJ2-1; TRBD2 matches 12 bases. The J segment lost 4 bases and the V segment lost 3 bases, leaving 2 bases of the junction unmatched. CDR3 length: 15 amino acids. In germline, CDR1 is SGHRS, CDR2 YFSETQ. For the CDR3, the DNA is TGCGCCAGCAGCTCGACTAGCGGGGGTTACAATGAGCAGTTCTTC. This gives the protein CASSSTSGGYNEQFF.

This clone has a handful of counts. The rearrangement links TRBV5-4 to TRBJ2-7, with D unresolved. The CDR3 is made up of 15 amino acids. Germline assignment: CDR1 SGHNT and CDR2 YYREEE (reference sequence). Trimming removed 0 bases at V and 4 bases at J, with 14 bases between. CDR3: CASSLAGQLTYEQYF. The CDR3 DNA follows: TGTGCCAGCAGCTTGGCGGGCCAGCTTACTTACGAGCAGTACTTC.

The chain employs TRBV27 and TRBJ2-1, with TRBD2 matching over 13 bases. The CDR3 runs to 17 residues. CDR1 and CDR2 (germline): MNHEY, SMNVEV (reference sequence). V trimming: 6 bases; J trimming: 10 bases; junction bases outside the gene matches: 15. The CDR3 DNA follows: TGTGCCAGCAGCTCCCTCACACTAGCGGGAGGGCCAGGGGAGCAGTTCTTC. It yields the protein CASSSLTLAGGPGEQFF.

The chain has TRBV29-1 and TRBJ1-2, with D hard to call. The CDR3 covers 14 residues. V lost 3 bases and J lost 6, with 17 bases in between. CDR1 and CDR2 from the germline V gene are SQVTM and ANQGSEA. This CDR3 reads CSVEDKARENGYTF. The DNA of the CDR3 is TGCAGCGTTGAGGATAAGGCGCGGGAAAATGGCTACACCTTC.

This clone was counted only a few times. This chain joins TRBV2 and TRBJ1-6, with D perhaps matching TRBD1 (5 bases). The CDR3 length is 15 residues. V shed 8 bases and J shed 0 bases, with 11 bases lying between them. Germline V gene data show CDR1 as SNHLY and CDR2 as FYNNEI. The CDR3 protein is CASQGPSSYNSPLHF. For the CDR3, the DNA is TGTGCCAGCCAGGGACCGAGCTCCTATAATTCACCCCTCCACTTT.

V is TRBV21-1 and J is TRBJ1-1. TRBV21-1 is annotated as a pseudogene. This CDR3 has 10 amino acids. The chain's CDR3 is CASSTTEAFF. The CDR3, as DNA: TGTGCCAGCAGCACTACCGAAGCTTTCTTT.